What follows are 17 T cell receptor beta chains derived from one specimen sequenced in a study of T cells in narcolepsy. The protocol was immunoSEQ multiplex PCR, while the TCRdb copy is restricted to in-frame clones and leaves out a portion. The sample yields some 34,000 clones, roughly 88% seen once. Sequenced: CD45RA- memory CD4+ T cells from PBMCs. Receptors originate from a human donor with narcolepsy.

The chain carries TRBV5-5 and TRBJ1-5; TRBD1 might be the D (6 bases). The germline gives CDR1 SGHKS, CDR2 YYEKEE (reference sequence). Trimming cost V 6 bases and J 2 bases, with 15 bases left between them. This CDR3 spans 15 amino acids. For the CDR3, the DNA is TGTGCCAGCAAGCCGGGGGGCTCGGGCAATCAGCCCCAGCATTTT. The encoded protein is CASKPGGSGNQPQHF. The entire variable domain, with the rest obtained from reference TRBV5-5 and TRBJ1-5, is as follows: DAGVTQSPTHLIKTRGQQVTLRCSPISGHKSVSWYQQVLGQGPQFIFQYYEKEERGRGNFPDRFSARQFPNYSSELNVNALLLGDSALYLCASKPGGSGNQPQHFGDGTRLSIL.

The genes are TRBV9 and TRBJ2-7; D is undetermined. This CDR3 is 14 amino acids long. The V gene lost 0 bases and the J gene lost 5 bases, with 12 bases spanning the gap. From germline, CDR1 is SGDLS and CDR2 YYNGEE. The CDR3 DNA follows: TGTGCCAGCAGCGTAGCTGCGTATTCCAACGAGCAGTACTTC. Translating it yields CASSVAAYSNEQYF.

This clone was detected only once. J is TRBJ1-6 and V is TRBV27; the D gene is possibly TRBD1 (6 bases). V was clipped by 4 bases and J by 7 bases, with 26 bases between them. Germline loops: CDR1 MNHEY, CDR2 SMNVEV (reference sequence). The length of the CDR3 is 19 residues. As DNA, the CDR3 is TGTGCCAGCAGTTCCTTACTAGGTCGGGGGGCATCCCGAAATTCACCCCTCCACTTT. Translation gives CASSSLLGRGASRNSPLHF.

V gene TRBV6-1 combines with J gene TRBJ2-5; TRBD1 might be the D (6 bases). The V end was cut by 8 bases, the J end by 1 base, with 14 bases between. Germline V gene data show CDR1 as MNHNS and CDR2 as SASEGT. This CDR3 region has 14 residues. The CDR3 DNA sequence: TGTGCCAGCGGGGTAAGGACAGTCCAAGAGACCCAGTACTTC. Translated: CASGVRTVQETQYF.

DNA for the CDR3: TGTGCCAGTCCGATAGGTGTACTAGGGACCGGGGAGCTGTTTTTT. Translating gives CASPIGVLGTGELFF. The genes are TRBV6-1 and TRBJ2-2; weak D call: TRBD2 (5 bases). The CDR3 runs to 15 residues. V gave up 9 bases and J gave up 5 bases, with 19 bases separating them. From germline, CDR1 is MNHNS and CDR2 SASEGT.

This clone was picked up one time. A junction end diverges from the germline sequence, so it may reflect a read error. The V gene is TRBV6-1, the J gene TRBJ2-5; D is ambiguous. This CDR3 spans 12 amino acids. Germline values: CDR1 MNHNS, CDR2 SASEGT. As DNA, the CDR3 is TGTGCCAGCAGCCATGCGGTGAATTTCTGGCACTTC. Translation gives CASSHAVNFWHF.

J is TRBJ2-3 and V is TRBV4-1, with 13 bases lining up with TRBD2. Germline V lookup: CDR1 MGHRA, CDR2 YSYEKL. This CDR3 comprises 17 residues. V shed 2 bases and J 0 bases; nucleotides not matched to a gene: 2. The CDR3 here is CASSQTGLAGSTDTQYF. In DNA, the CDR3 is TGCGCCAGCAGCCAAACGGGACTAGCGGGGAGCACAGATACGCAGTATTTT.

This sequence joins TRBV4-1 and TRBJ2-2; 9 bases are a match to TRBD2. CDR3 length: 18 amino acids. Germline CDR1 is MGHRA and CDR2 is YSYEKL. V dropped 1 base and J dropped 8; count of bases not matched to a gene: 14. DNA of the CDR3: TGCGCCAGCAGCCAAGTCGGGTTGGCTAGCGGGGAGAGGGGGGAGCTGTTTTTT. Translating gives CASSQVGLASGERGELFF.

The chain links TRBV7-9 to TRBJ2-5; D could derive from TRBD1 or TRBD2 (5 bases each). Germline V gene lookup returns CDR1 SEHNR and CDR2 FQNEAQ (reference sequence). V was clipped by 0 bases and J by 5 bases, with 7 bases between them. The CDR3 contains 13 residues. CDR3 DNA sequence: TGTGCCAGCAGCTTAGCCGGGGCGGAGACCCAGTACTTC. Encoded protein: CASSLAGAETQYF.

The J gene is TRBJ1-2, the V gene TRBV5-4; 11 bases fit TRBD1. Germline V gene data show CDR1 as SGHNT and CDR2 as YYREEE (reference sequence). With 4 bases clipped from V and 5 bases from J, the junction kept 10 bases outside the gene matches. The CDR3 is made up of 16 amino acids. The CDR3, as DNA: TGTGCCAGCAGCCTCGGACAGGGGGCGAGGAATTATGGCTACACCTTC. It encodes CASSLGQGARNYGYTF.

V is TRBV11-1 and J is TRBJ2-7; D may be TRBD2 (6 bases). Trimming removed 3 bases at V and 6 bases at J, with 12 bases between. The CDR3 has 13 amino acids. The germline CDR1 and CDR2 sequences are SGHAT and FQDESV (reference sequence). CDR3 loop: CASSFREHGEQYF. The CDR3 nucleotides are TGTGCCAGCAGCTTTCGGGAGCACGGCGAGCAGTACTTC.

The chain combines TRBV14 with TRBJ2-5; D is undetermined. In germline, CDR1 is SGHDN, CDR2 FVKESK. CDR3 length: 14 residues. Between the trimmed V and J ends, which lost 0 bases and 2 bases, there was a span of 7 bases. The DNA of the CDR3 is TGTGCCAGCAGCCAAGAGAGAGGTCAAGAGACCCAGTACTTC. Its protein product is CASSQERGQETQYF.

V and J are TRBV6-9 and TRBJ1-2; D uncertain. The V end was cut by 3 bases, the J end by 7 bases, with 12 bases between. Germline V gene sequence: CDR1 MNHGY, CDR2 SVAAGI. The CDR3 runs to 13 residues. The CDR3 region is CASSYSSIRGYTF. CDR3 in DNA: TGTGCCAGCAGTTACTCGAGCATTCGTGGCTACACCTTC.

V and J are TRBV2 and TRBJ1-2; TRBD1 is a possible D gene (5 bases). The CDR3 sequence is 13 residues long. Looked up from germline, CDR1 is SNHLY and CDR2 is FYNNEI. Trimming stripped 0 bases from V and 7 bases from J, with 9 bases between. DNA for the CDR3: TGTGCCAGCAGTGAAGCGGGGGGACGTGGCTACACCTTC. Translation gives CASSEAGGRGYTF.

In nucleotides, the CDR3 is TGTGCCAGCCGGGGGCCTTCTGGAAACACCATATATTTT. Translating it yields CASRGPSGNTIYF. V usage is TRBV6-6 and J usage is TRBJ1-3; weak D call: TRBD1 (6 bases). CDR3 length equals 13 residues. Germline CDR1 MNHNY, CDR2 SVGAGI (reference sequence). V was shortened by 8 bases and J by 1 base, with 9 bases between the two germline ends.

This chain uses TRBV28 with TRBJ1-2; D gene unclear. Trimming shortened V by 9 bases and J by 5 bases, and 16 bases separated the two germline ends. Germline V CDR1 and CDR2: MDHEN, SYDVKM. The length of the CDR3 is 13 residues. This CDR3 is CASRSGWSYGYTF. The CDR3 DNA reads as TGTGCCAGTAGGTCTGGATGGAGTTATGGCTACACCTTC.

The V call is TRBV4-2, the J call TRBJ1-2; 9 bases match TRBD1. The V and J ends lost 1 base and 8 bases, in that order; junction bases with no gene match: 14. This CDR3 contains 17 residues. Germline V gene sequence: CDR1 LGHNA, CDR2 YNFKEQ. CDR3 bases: TGTGCCAGCAGCCAAGGTAATACAGGGGGCGCTACTATGGGCTACACCTTC. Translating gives CASSQGNTGGATMGYTF.